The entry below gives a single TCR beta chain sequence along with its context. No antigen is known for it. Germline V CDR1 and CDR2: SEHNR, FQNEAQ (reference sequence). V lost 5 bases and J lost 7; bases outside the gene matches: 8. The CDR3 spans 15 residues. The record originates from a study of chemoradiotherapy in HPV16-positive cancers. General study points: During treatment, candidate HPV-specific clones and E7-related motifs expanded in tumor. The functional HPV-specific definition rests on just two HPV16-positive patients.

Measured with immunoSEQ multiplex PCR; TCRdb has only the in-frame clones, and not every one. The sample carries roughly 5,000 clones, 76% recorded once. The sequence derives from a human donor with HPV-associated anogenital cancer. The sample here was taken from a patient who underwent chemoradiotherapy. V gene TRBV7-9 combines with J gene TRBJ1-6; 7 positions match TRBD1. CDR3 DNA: TGTGCCAGCAGCCCCCCAGGGGGTGACAATTCACCCCTCCACTTT. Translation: CASSPPGGDNSPLHF.